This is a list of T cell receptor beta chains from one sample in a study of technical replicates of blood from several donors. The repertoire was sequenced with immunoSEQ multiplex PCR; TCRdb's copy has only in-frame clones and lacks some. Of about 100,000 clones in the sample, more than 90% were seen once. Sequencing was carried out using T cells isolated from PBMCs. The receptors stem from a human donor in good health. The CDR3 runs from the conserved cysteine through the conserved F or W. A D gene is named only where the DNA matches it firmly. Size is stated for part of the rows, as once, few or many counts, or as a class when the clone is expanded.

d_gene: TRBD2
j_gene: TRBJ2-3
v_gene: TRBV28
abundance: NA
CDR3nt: TGTGCCAGCAGTCCTAGCGGGAGAGGAGGAGATACGCAGTATTTT
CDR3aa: CASSPSGRGGDTQYF

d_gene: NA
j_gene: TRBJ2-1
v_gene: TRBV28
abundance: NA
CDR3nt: TGTGCCAGCAGTTTAAGAGGGCCGATTTACAATGAGCAGTTCTTC
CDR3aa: CASSLRGPIYNEQFF

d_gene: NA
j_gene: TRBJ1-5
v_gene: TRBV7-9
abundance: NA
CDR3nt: TGTGCCAGCAGTGAGACGACAGGACGAAATAGCAATCAGCCCCAGCATTTT
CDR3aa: CASSETTGRNSNQPQHF

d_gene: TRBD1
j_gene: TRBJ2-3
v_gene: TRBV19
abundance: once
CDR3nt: TGTGCCAGTAGTATTCGGGGACAGGGTAATCCAGATACGCAGTATTTT
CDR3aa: CASSIRGQGNPDTQYF

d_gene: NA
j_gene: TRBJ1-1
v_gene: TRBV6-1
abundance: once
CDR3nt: TGTGCCAGCAGTGGCAGGGGCTTGAACACTGAAGCTTTCTTT
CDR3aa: CASSGRGLNTEAFF

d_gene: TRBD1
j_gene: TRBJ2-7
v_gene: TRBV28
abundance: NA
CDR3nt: TGTGCCACGGGGAAGGGGGCCCTATACCTCCACGAGCAGTACTTC
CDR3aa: CATGKGALYLHEQYF

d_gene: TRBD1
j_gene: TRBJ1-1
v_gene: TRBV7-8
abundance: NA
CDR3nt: TGTGCCAGCAGCTTACGACAGGGGCCTGAAGCTTTCTTT
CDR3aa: CASSLRQGPEAFF

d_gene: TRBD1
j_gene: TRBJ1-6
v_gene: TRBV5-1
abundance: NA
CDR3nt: TGCGCCAGCAGCTTACTACAGGGGGATAATTCACCCCTCCACTTT
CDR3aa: CASSLLQGDNSPLHF

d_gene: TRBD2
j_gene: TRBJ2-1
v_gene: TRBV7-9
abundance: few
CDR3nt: TGTGCCAGCAGCCGGACTAGCGGTTACAATGAGCAGTTCTTC
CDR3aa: CASSRTSGYNEQFF

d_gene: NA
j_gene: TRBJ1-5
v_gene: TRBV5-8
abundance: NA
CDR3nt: TGTGCCAGCAGCTGGGGGCGGGGGCGGGTCCAGCCCCAGCATTTT
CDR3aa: CASSWGRGRVQPQHF

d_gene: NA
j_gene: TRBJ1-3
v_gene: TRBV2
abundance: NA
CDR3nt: TGTGCCAGCAGAAAGACAGACCTCTCTGGAAACACCATATATTTT
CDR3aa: CASRKTDLSGNTIYF

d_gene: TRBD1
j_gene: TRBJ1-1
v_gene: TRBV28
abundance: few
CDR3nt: TGTGCCACCTGGCCCGCAACAGGGGGCAACACTGAAGCTTTCTTT
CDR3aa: CATWPATGGNTEAFF

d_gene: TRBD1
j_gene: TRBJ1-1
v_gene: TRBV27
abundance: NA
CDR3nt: TGTGCCAGCAGACCCGGACAGGCTACATGGGCTTTCTTT
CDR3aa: CASRPGQATWAFF

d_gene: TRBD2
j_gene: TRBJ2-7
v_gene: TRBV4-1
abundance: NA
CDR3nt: TGCGCCAGCAGCCAAGGGCTAGCGGGAATCCTCTCCTACGAGCAGTACTTC
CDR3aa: CASSQGLAGILSYEQYF

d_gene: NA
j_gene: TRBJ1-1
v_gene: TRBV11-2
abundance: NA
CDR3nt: TGTGCCAGCAGCTTAGACGCGACTGAAGCTTTCTTT
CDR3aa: CASSLDATEAFF

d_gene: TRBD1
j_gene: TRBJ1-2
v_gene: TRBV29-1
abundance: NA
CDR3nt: TGCAGCGTCCGGGACAGGGGGAGCTATGGCTACACCTTC
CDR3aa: CSVRDRGSYGYTF

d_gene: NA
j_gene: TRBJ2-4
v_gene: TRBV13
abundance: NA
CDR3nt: TGTGCCAGCAGCACCCACCGACTAGTCCAGAGGGTCGACATTCAGTACTTC
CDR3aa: CASSTHRLVQRVDIQYF

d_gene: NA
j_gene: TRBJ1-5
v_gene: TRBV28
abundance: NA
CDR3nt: TGTGCCAGCCTTGCCTTTCGATCAGTCAATCAGCCCCAGCATTTT
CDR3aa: CASLAFRSVNQPQHF

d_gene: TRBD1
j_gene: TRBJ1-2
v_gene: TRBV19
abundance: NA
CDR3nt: TGTGCCACGGGGACAGGCCTCCATGGCTACACCTTC
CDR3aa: CATGTGLHGYTF

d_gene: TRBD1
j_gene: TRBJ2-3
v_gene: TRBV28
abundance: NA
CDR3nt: TGTGCCAGCAGCACCCCGACAGGGGGCGCGGATACGCAGTATTTT
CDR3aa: CASSTPTGGADTQYF

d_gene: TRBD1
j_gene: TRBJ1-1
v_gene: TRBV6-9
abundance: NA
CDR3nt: TGTGCCAGCAGTTATAAGCCAGGGACAGCTAACACTGAAGCTTTCTTT
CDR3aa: CASSYKPGTANTEAFF

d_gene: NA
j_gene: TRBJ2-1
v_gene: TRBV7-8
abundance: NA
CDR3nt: TGTGCCAGCACCCTGAGGGGGGCAGGGGGTAATGAGCAGTTCTTC
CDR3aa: CASTLRGAGGNEQFF

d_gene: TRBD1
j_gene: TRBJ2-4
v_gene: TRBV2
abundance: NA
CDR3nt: TGTGCCAGCAGAGCCCTAACAGGGGAAAAAAACATTCAGTACTTC
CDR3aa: CASRALTGEKNIQYF

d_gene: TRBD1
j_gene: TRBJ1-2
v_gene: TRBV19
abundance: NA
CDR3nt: TGTGCCAGTACCGACGGACAGGGAGGTGGCTACACCTTC
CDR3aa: CASTDGQGGGYTF

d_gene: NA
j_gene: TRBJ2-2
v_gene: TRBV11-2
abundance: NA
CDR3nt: TGTGCCAGCAGTGCAGGGGCAAACACCGGGGAGCTGTTTTTT
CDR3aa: CASSAGANTGELFF

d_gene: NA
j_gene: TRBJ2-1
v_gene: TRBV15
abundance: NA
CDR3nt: TGTGCCACCAGCACCTCTTTTGAGCAGTTCTTC
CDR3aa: CATSTSFEQFF

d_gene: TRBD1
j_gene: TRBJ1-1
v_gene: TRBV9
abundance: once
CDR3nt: TGTGCCAGCAGCATTGGGACAGGGGATGAAGCTTTCTTT
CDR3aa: CASSIGTGDEAFF

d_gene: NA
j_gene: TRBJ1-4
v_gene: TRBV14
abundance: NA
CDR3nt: TGTGCCAGCAGCCCCTTACCCGGAAAACTGTTTTTT
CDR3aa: CASSPLPGKLFF